This TCR beta chain was obtained from a study of OX40 agonist ivuxolimab in advanced cancers. Overall study context: Patients were treated with intravenous ivuxolimab, dosed at 0.01 to 10 mg/kg and infused every 2 weeks. Findings and caveats of the study: With doses of 0.1 to 3.0 mg/kg, CD4+ and CD8+ blood T cells had undergone clonal expansion by week 6. Low normalized T-cell clonal expansion was also seen in some nonresponders.

In regard to this clone: Its specificity is not known.

Clones were sequenced by immunoSEQ multiplex PCR, and TCRdb holds only the in-frame ones, with some missing. The table includes around 100,000 clones, about nine tenths detected once. The study sampled blood at baseline, cycle 4 day 1, and cycle 7 day 1. The CDR3 has 14 amino acids. Looked up from germline, CDR1 is MGHRA and CDR2 is YSYEKL. V lost 1 base and J 4 bases, leaving 10 bases between the germline ends. This TCR was sampled from an adult with an advanced solid tumor such as melanoma, head and neck, liver or kidney cancer. V and J are TRBV4-1 and TRBJ1-2; D not certain. The sequenced sample was CD4+ or CD8+ T cells sorted from blood, obtained in a trial of the OX40 agonist ivuxolimab. The CDR3 region has the DNA TGCGCCAGCAGCCAAGTTTCCGGGGTCTATGGCTACACCTTC. Protein sequence: CASSQVSGVYGYTF.